One and the same sample provided the 19 T cell receptor beta chains below, sequenced in a study of T cell changes during pregnancy in multiple sclerosis. Method: immunoSEQ multiplex PCR; TCRdb's copy keeps in-frame clones and lacks some. Here the sample spans fewer than 50,000 clones, 85% to 95% being singletons. Material: CD8+ T cells from peripheral blood mononuclear cells, obtained in the third trimester of pregnancy. The receptors come from a female donor with multiple sclerosis, enrolled in a pregnancy study.

The CDR3 reads CSVTVGDRTYEQYF. CDR3 DNA sequence: TGCAGCGTGACTGTGGGGGACAGGACCTACGAGCAGTACTTC. This chain connects TRBV29-1 to TRBJ2-7, with 8 positions matching TRBD1. The V gene's germline CDR1 is SQVTM and CDR2 ANQGSEA. This CDR3 has 14 amino acids. V was clipped by 6 bases and J by 2 bases; unmatched bases: 9.

The gene calls are TRBV5-6 and TRBJ1-5; D is perhaps TRBD1 (5 bases). V dropped 4 bases and J dropped 6 bases, with 20 bases sitting between them. The CDR3 length is 16 residues. Germline V gives CDR1 SGHDT, CDR2 YYEEEE. CDR3 nucleotides: TGTGCCAGCAGCAACGCCCTCCTAGGGGTTAGTCAGCCCCAGCATTTT. Translated, it gives CASSNALLGVSQPQHF. Together with reference TRBV5-6 and TRBJ1-5, the CDR3 gives the full variable domain: DAGVTQSPTHLIKTRGQQVTLRCSPKSGHDTVSWYQQALGQGPQFIFQYYEEEERQRGNFPDRFSGHQFPNYSSELNVNALLLGDSALYLCASSNALLGVSQPQHFGDGTRLSIL.

V and J are TRBV28 and TRBJ2-7; 7 bases are shared with TRBD2. The CDR3 is 15 amino acids. V gave up 6 bases and J gave up 2 bases; unmatched junction bases: 10. CDR1 MDHEN and CDR2 SYDVKM come from the germline V gene. The CDR3 region has the DNA TGTGCCAGCAGCCCCGGGACGGGAGGCCCCTACGAGCAGTACTTC. Residues: CASSPGTGGPYEQYF.

For this clone: Other DNA sequences in this specimen translate into the identical CDR3. The chain uses TRBV28 and TRBJ1-5, with 8 bases fitting TRBD1. Trimming at V came to 6 bases and at J to 1 base, leaving 2 bases not matched to a gene. The germline gives CDR1 MDHEN, CDR2 SYDVKM. There are 14 residues in the CDR3. CDR3 in amino acids: CASRRTGSNQPQHF. Here the CDR3 DNA reads TGTGCCAGCAGACGGACAGGGAGCAATCAGCCCCAGCATTTT. The full variable domain, rest sourced from reference TRBV28 and TRBJ1-5, is DVKVTQSSRYLVKRTGEKVFLECVQDMDHENMFWYRQDPGLGLRLIYFSYDVKMKEKGDIPEGYSVSREKKERFSLILESASTNQTSMYLCASRRTGSNQPQHFGDGTRLSIL.

This chain connects TRBV29-1 to TRBJ2-7, with unresolved D. Trimming took off 4 bases at V and 0 bases at J, with 7 bases between the two ends. CDR3 size: 12 residues. CDR1 SQVTM and CDR2 ANQGSEA come from the germline V gene. The CDR3 sequence is CSVVGNSYEQYF. The CDR3, as DNA: TGCAGCGTTGTTGGCAACTCCTACGAGCAGTACTTC.

The chain is built from TRBV7-8 and TRBJ2-5; 7 positions agree with TRBD1. Germline CDR1 reads SGHVS; CDR2 reads FQNEAQ. The CDR3 is made up of 15 amino acids. J gave up 2 bases and V 5 bases, and 8 bases lay outside the gene matches. The CDR3 region is CASSLGQINQETQYF. The DNA for the CDR3 is TGTGCCAGCAGCCTGGGACAGATAAATCAAGAGACCCAGTACTTC.

The genes are TRBV27 and TRBJ2-3; D is unresolved. CDR1 and CDR2 from the germline V gene are MNHEY and SMNVEV (reference sequence). Deletions cut 2 bases from V and 2 bases from J, with 5 bases between. The CDR3 covers 13 residues. The CDR3 DNA follows: TGTGCCAGCAGTTTAATCCTCACAGATACGCAGTATTTT. Residues: CASSLILTDTQYF.

CDR3 nucleotide sequence: TGCGCCAGCAATGACAACCAAGAGACCCAGTACTTC. This encodes CASNDNQETQYF. This chain connects TRBV5-1 to TRBJ2-5; D is unresolved. The germline CDR1 and CDR2 sequences are SGHRS and YFSETQ. The V and J ends lost 6 bases and 0 bases respectively, with 6 bases between them. This CDR3 comprises 12 residues.

The chain couples TRBV19 to TRBJ2-2, with a possible D match to TRBD2 (5 bases). The ends were cut back, 3 bases at V and 4 bases at J, with 12 bases in the middle. Germline-derived CDR1 and CDR2 are LNHDA and SQIVND (reference sequence). The CDR3 consists of 15 residues. The CDR3 DNA reads as TGTGCCAGTAGTATGGGCACTCGGGGCACCGGGGAGCTGTTTTTT. Protein: CASSMGTRGTGELFF.

The chain has TRBV29-1 and TRBJ2-7, with 9 bases aligning to TRBD2. CDR3 size: 16 residues. J was trimmed by 6 bases and V by 0 bases; bases with no gene match: 12. Germline assignment: CDR1 SQVTM and CDR2 ANQGSEA. CDR3 protein: CSVEDLLAGAVGEQYF. The CDR3 region has the DNA TGCAGCGTTGAAGATCTATTAGCGGGAGCTGTTGGCGAGCAGTACTTC.

The V and J genes are TRBV19 and TRBJ1-1; TRBD1 matches 8 bases. Losses at the gene ends were 6 bases for V and 1 base for J; bases not matched to a gene: 4. Germline assignment: CDR1 LNHDA and CDR2 SQIVND (reference sequence). The CDR3 totals 14 residues. CDR3 sequence reads: CASRPGGGNTEAFF. The CDR3 DNA reads as TGTGCCAGTAGGCCAGGGGGCGGGAACACTGAAGCTTTCTTT.

This clone has only one observation. V is TRBV19 and J is TRBJ2-3; a possible D gene is TRBD2 (5 bases). CDR3 size: 15 residues. CDR1 is LNHDA and CDR2 is SQIVND in the germline V gene (reference sequence). The V and J ends lost 3 bases and 0 bases respectively, with 10 bases between them. Written as DNA, the CDR3 is TGTGCCAGTAGTATCGCGGGCAGGAGCACAGATACGCAGTATTTT. Translated, it gives CASSIAGRSTDTQYF. The full variable domain, its missing parts supplied by reference TRBV19 and TRBJ2-3, is DGGITQSPKYLFRKEGQNVTLSCEQNLNHDAMYWYRQDPGQGLRLIYYSQIVNDFQKGDIAEGYSVSREKKESFPLTVTSAQKNPTAFYLCASSIAGRSTDTQYFGPGTRLTVL.

The V call is TRBV19, the J call TRBJ1-2; D unresolved. This CDR3 comprises 14 residues. Germline V gene data show CDR1 as LNHDA and CDR2 as SQIVND (reference sequence). V was clipped by 3 bases and J by 6 bases, with 14 bases between them. The CDR3 DNA reads as TGTGCCAGTAGTATGCCGGGAGGGTCGAATGGCTACACCTTC. This sequence encodes CASSMPGGSNGYTF. The whole variable domain, filled in from reference TRBV19 and TRBJ1-2, reads DGGITQSPKYLFRKEGQNVTLSCEQNLNHDAMYWYRQDPGQGLRLIYYSQIVNDFQKGDIAEGYSVSREKKESFPLTVTSAQKNPTAFYLCASSMPGGSNGYTFGSGTRLTVV.

The chain recombines TRBV27 with TRBJ1-2; D is uncertain. CDR1 and CDR2 (germline): MNHEY, SMNVEV (reference sequence). The CDR3 covers 13 residues. V was shortened by 5 bases and J by 8 bases, with 15 bases between the two germline ends. The CDR3 sequence is CASSDGPRGGYTF. The CDR3 nucleotides are TGTGCCAGCAGTGACGGACCCCGAGGGGGCTACACCTTC.

The chain couples TRBV2 to TRBJ1-2; 8 nucleotides align to TRBD1. CDR3 length equals 15 residues. The trim removed 3 bases at V and 3 bases at J, leaving 6 bases unmatched. CDR1 and CDR2 from the germline V gene are SNHLY and FYNNEI. This CDR3 is CASSDSTGADYGYTF. The CDR3 nucleotides are TGTGCCAGCAGTGATTCGACAGGGGCGGACTATGGCTACACCTTC.

This sequence joins TRBV19 and TRBJ2-7, with a tentative D call TRBD2 (5 bases). Per the germline V gene, CDR1 is LNHDA and CDR2 is SQIVND (reference sequence). Between the trimmed V and J ends, which lost 5 bases and 2 bases, there was a span of 13 bases. The CDR3 sequence is 14 residues long. The CDR3 DNA reads TGTGCCAGTAGTGCGAGACTAAACCCCTACGAGCAGTACTTC. This encodes CASSARLNPYEQYF.

This chain joins TRBV6-5 and TRBJ2-1; 8 bases are a match to TRBD2. The CDR3 contains 16 residues. Trimming at V came to 0 bases and at J to 7 bases, leaving 8 bases not matched to a gene. Germline values: CDR1 MNHEY, CDR2 SVGAGI. The CDR3 sequence: CASSYSTSGGWNEQFF. The CDR3 bases are TGTGCCAGCAGTTACTCTACTAGCGGTGGGTGGAATGAGCAGTTCTTC.

J is TRBJ1-5 and V is TRBV27; D gene uncertain. The CDR3 is 13 residues long. V lost 0 bases and J lost 4, with 4 bases in between. Germline CDR1 reads MNHEY; CDR2 reads SMNVEV (reference sequence). CDR3 region: CASSLSRNQPQHF. The CDR3 DNA reads TGTGCCAGCAGTTTATCTCGGAATCAGCCCCAGCATTTT.

The chain is built from TRBV7-3 and TRBJ2-3; 13 nucleotides align to TRBD2. Germline V gene sequence: CDR1 SGHTA, CDR2 FQGTGA. The length of the CDR3 is 15 residues. The J segment lost 3 bases and the V segment lost 5 bases, leaving 2 bases of the junction unmatched. The CDR3 region is CASSALAGGTDTQYF. The CDR3 DNA is TGTGCCAGCAGCGCACTAGCGGGAGGGACAGATACGCAGTATTTT.